Below, 5 T cell receptor beta chains from the same sample are listed, as sequenced in a study of beta chain features in type 1 diabetes. Expressed TCRB transcripts were sequenced after all isolated RNA was converted to cDNA. Profiled with immunoSEQ multiplex PCR; TCRdb holds only in-frame clones, not every one. The data contain 620,000 or so clones, about 14% of them singletons. Source material: naive CD4+ T cells from blood. The receptor source for this set is a man younger than 35 in good health.

This clone was found a few times. V and J are TRBV19 and TRBJ2-7; 9 positions agree with TRBD1. Germline lookup yields CDR1 LNHDA and CDR2 SQIVND (reference sequence). CDR3 size: 17 residues. Trimming cost V 3 bases and J 3 bases; bases outside gene matches: 12. This CDR3 reads CASSMVNRDRVHYEQYF. The CDR3 DNA sequence: TGTGCCAGTAGTATGGTAAATCGGGACAGGGTCCACTACGAGCAGTACTTC.

The chain combines TRBV18 with TRBJ2-7; 7 nucleotides align to TRBD2. CDR3 length: 15 residues. Losses at the gene ends were 6 bases for V and 3 bases for J; bases not matched to a gene: 11. Germline CDR1 is KGHSH and CDR2 is LQKENI. The CDR3: CASSPGRADYYEQYF. CDR3 DNA sequence: TGTGCCAGCTCCCCAGGGAGGGCAGACTACTACGAGCAGTACTTC.

This clone came up a few times. The CDR3 here is CASSPGVDGTQYF. As DNA, the CDR3 is TGTGCCAGCTCACCAGGAGTTGACGGGACCCAGTACTTC. This chain connects TRBV18 to TRBJ2-5; D not certain. The CDR3 consists of 13 residues. Between the trimmed V and J ends, which lost 2 bases and 7 bases, there was a span of 11 bases. CDR1 and CDR2 from the germline V gene are KGHSH and LQKENI.

The rearrangement links TRBV28 to TRBJ2-3; TRBD1 aligns across 9 bases. The CDR3 loop spans 16 amino acids. The V segment lost 1 base and the J segment 6 bases; nucleotides outside the gene matches: 8. Germline values: CDR1 MDHEN, CDR2 SYDVKM. In DNA, the CDR3 is TGTGCCAGCAGTTTATCCGGACAGGGGAGGTCGGATACGCAGTATTTT. This translates into CASSLSGQGRSDTQYF.

The rearrangement joins TRBV7-2 to TRBJ2-3; D may match TRBD1 or TRBD2 (5 bases each). CDR1 and CDR2 from the germline V gene are SGHTA and FQGNSA. The CDR3 length is 15 residues. Trimming stripped 5 bases from V and 1 base from J, with 13 bases between. The CDR3 DNA is TGTGCCAGCAGCCCCGACCGGGACCGCACAGATACGCAGTATTTT. Translating gives CASSPDRDRTDTQYF.